These 3 T cell receptor beta chains were sequenced from one sample in a study of siplizumab effects on memory and regulatory T cells (dated by TCRdb to about 2019). The library was obtained by the immunoSEQ multiplex PCR assay. In its TCRdb copy, this immuneACCESS table keeps in-frame sequences only and misses some clones. Where compared with another copy, unresolved V genes explain less than half of these, and the others have no known cause. Recorded for this sample are about 69,000 clones; about 90% of them occurred a single time. Jointly, the top ten make up about 1.7% of the sample. Sequencing was performed on Tregs sorted from blood. The receptors here all came from a human donor in good health.

This chain connects TRBV9 to TRBJ1-3; D is unclear. The germline V gene has CDR1 SGDLS and CDR2 YYNGEE. The germline V and J ends were trimmed by 0 bases and 0 bases, with 13 bases remaining between them. The CDR3 is 17 residues long. The CDR3 here is CASSVGGRMSSGNTIYF. CDR3 DNA: TGTGCCAGCAGCGTAGGAGGACGGATGAGCTCTGGAAACACCATATATTTT.

The V gene is TRBV30, the J gene TRBJ1-2; TRBD1 might be the D (5 bases). Trimming took 0 bases from V and 4 from J, leaving 12 bases between them. The CDR3 is 14 residues long. CDR1 is GTSNPN and CDR2 is SVGIG in the germline V gene (reference sequence). CDR3 amino acids: CAWSVPGTVYGYTF. In nucleotides, the CDR3 is TGTGCCTGGAGTGTACCCGGGACGGTCTATGGCTACACCTTC. Variable domain in full (rest from reference TRBV30 and TRBJ1-2): SQTIHQWPATLVQPVGSPLSLECTVEGTSNPNLYWYRQAAGRGLQLLFYSVGIGQISSEVPQNLSASRPQDRQFILSSKKLLLSDSGFYLCAWSVPGTVYGYTFGSGTRLTVV.

V and J are TRBV19 and TRBJ1-2; TRBD1 might be the D (6 bases). The V gene's germline CDR1 is LNHDA and CDR2 SQIVND (reference sequence). This CDR3 contains 14 residues. V gave up 4 bases and J gave up 5 bases, with 14 bases separating them. CDR3 sequence (DNA): TGTGCCAGTAGTACCCATTACAGGGCTTATGGCTACACCTTC. Translation: CASSTHYRAYGYTF.